The 30 T cell receptor beta chains listed next were all sequenced from one sample in a study of blood T cell repertoires in COVID-19. Clones were sequenced by immunoSEQ multiplex PCR, and TCRdb holds only the in-frame ones, with some missing. The sample carries about 170,000 clones, approximately 92% recorded once. What was sequenced was peripheral blood. All receptors come from a man aged 30 to 45 with COVID-19, enrolled during active disease.

In the case of this clone: Additional DNA sequences in this sample encode the identical CDR3. The V and J genes are TRBV7-9 and TRBJ2-1; the match to TRBD2 covers 8 bases. This CDR3 has 17 residues. In germline, CDR1 is SEHNR, CDR2 FQNEAQ (reference sequence). The J segment lost 0 bases and the V segment lost 5 bases, leaving 9 bases of the junction unmatched. In nucleotides, the CDR3 is TGTGCCAGCAGCCCCCGGGGGGGCGGGAGCTCCTACAATGAGCAGTTCTTC. Protein: CASSPRGGGSSYNEQFF.

The chain combines TRBV12-3 or TRBV12-4 with TRBJ1-1, with D possibly being TRBD1 (5 bases). This CDR3 is built from 10 residues. The V gene lost 5 bases and the J gene lost 8 bases, with 6 bases spanning the gap. The DNA for the CDR3 is TGTGCCAGCAGTACAGGAGAAGCTTTCTTT. Its translation: CASSTGEAFF.

This clone was seen a few times. This chain connects TRBV7-8 to TRBJ1-4; possibly TRBD1 for D (5 bases). The CDR3 consists of 16 residues. Germline V lookup: CDR1 SGHVS, CDR2 FQNEAQ. The ends were cut back, 1 base at V and 7 bases at J, with 16 bases in the middle. In DNA, the CDR3 is TGTGCCAGCAGCTTAGGGATGAGCAGGGCCAGTGAAAAACTGTTTTTT. Protein: CASSLGMSRASEKLFF. The variable domain in full, with the rest retrieved from reference TRBV7-8 and TRBJ1-4, is GAGVSQSPRYKVAKRGQDVALRCDPISGHVSLFWYQQALGQGPEFLTYFQNEAQLDKSGLPSDRFFAERPEGSVSTLKIQRTQQEDSAVYLCASSLGMSRASEKLFFGSGTQLSVL.

The chain employs TRBV7-9 and TRBJ1-1, with 7 bases that match TRBD1. Per the germline V gene, CDR1 is SEHNR and CDR2 is FQNEAQ (reference sequence). V was clipped by 1 base and J by 1 base; unmatched bases: 9. This CDR3 spans 17 amino acids. In nucleotides, the CDR3 is TGTGCCAGCAGCTTAGGGTCGACAGGGTTCCGGAACACTGAAGCTTTCTTT. Translating it yields CASSLGSTGFRNTEAFF.

This chain links TRBV7-9 with TRBJ1-1, with a weak D call TRBD1 (6 bases). CDR3 length: 14 residues. Trimming cost V 5 bases and J 0 bases, with 10 bases left between them. Germline assignment: CDR1 SEHNR and CDR2 FQNEAQ (reference sequence). The CDR3 is CASSKGQMNTEAFF. Here the CDR3 DNA reads TGTGCCAGCAGCAAAGGACAGATGAACACTGAAGCTTTCTTT. Supplemented by reference TRBV7-9 and TRBJ1-1, the full variable domain reads DTGVSQNPRHKITKRGQNVTFRCDPISEHNRLYWYRQTLGQGPEFLTYFQNEAQLEKSRLLSDRFSAERPKGSFSTLEIQRTEQGDSAMYLCASSKGQMNTEAFFGQGTRLTVV.

The gene calls are TRBV27 and TRBJ1-2; 7 bases align to TRBD1. The germline gives CDR1 MNHEY, CDR2 SMNVEV (reference sequence). V gave up 10 bases and J gave up 8 bases; unmatched junction bases: 10. The CDR3 extends over 12 amino acids. The CDR3: CATLNRGGGYTF. Here the CDR3 DNA reads TGTGCCACTCTAAACAGGGGTGGCGGCTACACCTTC.

This clone was detected only once. This chain joins TRBV7-2 and TRBJ1-2, with D possibly TRBD1 on 5 matching bases. The CDR3 spans 14 residues. The V end lost 2 bases, the J end lost 5 bases, and 12 bases lay between the germline ends. Germline-derived CDR1 and CDR2 are SGHTA and FQGNSA. The chain's CDR3 is CASSLFRDRYGYTF. The CDR3 DNA sequence: TGTGCCAGCAGCTTATTCAGGGATAGGTATGGCTACACCTTC.

Comments on this clone: The sample has other DNA sequences that encode this CDR3 too. V gene TRBV7-2 combines with J gene TRBJ1-5; D ambiguous. Germline values: CDR1 SGHTA, CDR2 FQGNSA. The CDR3 has 15 amino acids. The ends were cut back, 1 base at V and 4 bases at J, with 11 bases in the middle. CDR3 bases: TGTGCCAGCAGCTTAGGGAGGGCTGGGAATCAGCCCCAGCATTTT. Translation: CASSLGRAGNQPQHF.

This rearrangement joins TRBV6-5 to TRBJ1-5; 8 nucleotides agree with TRBD1. Germline V gives CDR1 MNHEY, CDR2 SVGAGI. The V segment lost 3 bases and the J segment 5 bases; nucleotides outside the gene matches: 6. The CDR3 runs to 15 residues. In nucleotides, the CDR3 is TGTGCCAGCAGTTATACGACAGGGGACGATCAGCCCCAGCATTTT. Encoded protein: CASSYTTGDDQPQHF.

The rearrangement links TRBV7-3 to TRBJ1-1, with TRBD1 as a possible D gene (5 bases). The CDR3 consists of 14 residues. Trimming shortened V by 4 bases and J by 1 base, and 10 bases separated the two germline ends. Germline loops: CDR1 SGHTA, CDR2 FQGTGA. CDR3 DNA sequence: TGTGCCAGCAGCTCCCATCAGGGGAACACTGAAGCTTTCTTT. Translating gives CASSSHQGNTEAFF.

This clone was observed a single time. This sequence joins TRBV5-1 and TRBJ2-5; 8 positions agree with TRBD1. Germline CDR1 reads SGHRS; CDR2 reads YFSETQ. The J segment lost 3 bases and the V segment lost 4 bases, leaving 8 bases of the junction unmatched. The CDR3 spans 15 residues. DNA of the CDR3: TGCGCCAGCAGCCGGGGTGGGGACAGGAAAGAGACCCAGTACTTC. This codes for CASSRGGDRKETQYF.

V is TRBV19 and J is TRBJ1-6, with 8 positions matching TRBD1. Germline CDR1 LNHDA, CDR2 SQIVND (reference sequence). The CDR3 has 14 amino acids. Trimming took 10 bases from V and 5 from J; bases not matched to a gene: 7. CDR3 DNA sequence: TGTGCCACCGGACAGGGTGGAAATAATTCACCCCTCCACTTT. Amino acid sequence: CATGQGGNNSPLHF.

V usage is TRBV10-3 and J usage is TRBJ2-1; 13 bases map to TRBD2. The CDR3 runs to 13 residues. With V trimmed by 10 bases and J by 9 bases, 6 bases remained unmatched. Germline V lookup: CDR1 ENHRY, CDR2 SYGVKD. In DNA, the CDR3 is TGTGCCAGTCTCGGGACTAGCGGGACTGAGCAGTTCTTC. The encoded protein is CASLGTSGTEQFF.

V and J are TRBV10-3 and TRBJ2-1; perhaps TRBD1 as D (5 bases). V was cut by 2 bases and J by 3 bases, with 11 bases left in between. CDR3 length: 15 amino acids. Germline V lookup: CDR1 ENHRY, CDR2 SYGVKD. The CDR3 is CAISEKDKNYNEQFF. The CDR3 DNA reads TGTGCCATCAGTGAGAAGGACAAGAACTACAATGAGCAGTTCTTC.

As regards this clone: This sample also contains other DNA sequences that code for the same CDR3. The chain uses TRBV19 and TRBJ2-4; unclear D gene. The CDR3 totals 12 residues. CDR1 LNHDA and CDR2 SQIVND come from the germline V gene (reference sequence). Trimming pared 5 bases from V and 0 bases from J, leaving 2 bases between. CDR3 sequence (DNA): TGTGCCAGTAGTCTAGCCAAAAACATTCAGTACTTC. Translated: CASSLAKNIQYF.

J is TRBJ1-1 and V is TRBV6-5; a weak D match, TRBD1 (5 bases). The V and J ends lost 7 bases and 8 bases respectively, with 17 bases between them. Germline lookup yields CDR1 MNHEY and CDR2 SVGAGI. The CDR3 length is 13 residues. The CDR3 nucleotides read TGTGCCAGCACCAGGGCCGCGGGGTCCGAAGCTTTCTTT. It encodes CASTRAAGSEAFF.

The chain carries TRBV28 and TRBJ2-7, with TRBD1 identical over 8 bases. Trimming took 6 bases from V and 4 from J; bases not matched to a gene: 8. CDR3 length equals 14 residues. The germline gives CDR1 MDHEN, CDR2 SYDVKM. CDR3 amino acids: CASSPGDRYYEQYF. The CDR3, as DNA: TGTGCCAGCAGCCCCGGGGACAGGTATTACGAGCAGTACTTC. Filled out from reference TRBV28 and TRBJ2-7, the complete variable domain reads DVKVTQSSRYLVKRTGEKVFLECVQDMDHENMFWYRQDPGLGLRLIYFSYDVKMKEKGDIPEGYSVSREKKERFSLILESASTNQTSMYLCASSPGDRYYEQYFGPGTRLTVT.

The V and J genes are TRBV19 and TRBJ1-6; maybe TRBD1 (6 bases). Trimming cost V 6 bases and J 0 bases, with 12 bases left between them. Looked up from germline, CDR1 is LNHDA and CDR2 is SQIVND (reference sequence). The CDR3 covers 16 residues. The CDR3 DNA reads as TGTGCCAGTAGATCAGGGGCGAGCTCCTATAATTCACCCCTCCACTTT. This codes for CASRSGASSYNSPLHF.

The V gene is TRBV3-1 (or the pseudogene TRBV3-2), the J gene TRBJ2-5, with 9 bases that match TRBD1. In germline, CDR1 is LGHDT, CDR2 YNNKEL (reference sequence). V lost 1 base, J lost 5 bases, and 17 bases stayed unmatched. The CDR3 runs 19 residues. The CDR3 is CASSQVPVTGTGSWETQYF. CDR3 nucleotides: TGTGCCAGCAGCCAAGTACCGGTCACGGGGACAGGGTCGTGGGAGACCCAGTACTTC.

The V and J genes are TRBV7-3 and TRBJ2-3; 7 bases match TRBD2. There are 13 residues in the CDR3. Germline V gene data show CDR1 as SGHTA and CDR2 as FQGTGA. V shed 3 bases, J shed 6 bases, and the junction held 3 bases outside the gene matches. Here the CDR3 reads CASSFAGADTQYF. The CDR3 coding sequence is TGTGCCAGCAGCTTTGCGGGAGCGGATACGCAGTATTTT.

The chain combines TRBV7-6 with TRBJ2-7, with 7 bases fitting TRBD1. Germline V CDR1 and CDR2: SGHVS, FNYEAQ. V lost 5 bases and J lost 0; bases outside the gene matches: 7. The CDR3 is 15 residues long. The CDR3 loop is CASSTPTGFSYEQYF. CDR3 sequence (DNA): TGTGCCAGCAGCACGCCGACAGGGTTCTCCTACGAGCAGTACTTC.

The chain links TRBV11-2 to TRBJ2-3; 15 bases align to TRBD2. J gave up 11 bases and V 5 bases, and 11 bases lay outside the gene matches. The germline V gene has CDR1 SGHAT and CDR2 FQNNGV. The CDR3 has 16 residues. CDR3 coding DNA: TGTGCCAGCAGCCCTGGAGGGACTAGCGGGGGGTCTCGGCAGTATTTT. Encoded protein: CASSPGGTSGGSRQYF.

The chain joins TRBV24-1 to TRBJ1-2, with 9 bases lining up with TRBD1. The length of the CDR3 is 16 residues. Looked up from germline, CDR1 is KGHDR and CDR2 is SFDVKD. With V trimmed by 3 bases and J by 5 bases, 9 bases remained unmatched. CDR3 loop: CATSDPPGTGKYGYTF. In DNA form, the CDR3 reads TGTGCCACCAGTGATCCTCCTGGGACAGGGAAATATGGCTACACCTTC.

V usage is TRBV18 and J usage is TRBJ2-6, with TRBD1 matching over 8 bases. The CDR3 covers 16 residues. Unmatched junction bases numbered 2, after V lost 2 bases and J lost 2 bases. The germline V gene encodes CDR1 KGHSH and CDR2 LQKENI. The chain's CDR3 is CASSPGTGPGANVLTF. The CDR3 bases are TGTGCCAGCTCACCAGGGACAGGTCCTGGGGCCAACGTCCTGACTTTC.

This rearrangement joins TRBV4-3 to TRBJ2-1, with D maybe TRBD2 (7 bases). This CDR3 is built from 16 residues. CDR1 and CDR2 (germline): LGHNA, YSLEER. Trimming removed 0 bases from V and 6 bases from J, with 15 bases in between. As DNA, the CDR3 is TGCGCCAGCAGCCAAGATTCGGTGGGGGGGCGCAATGAGCAGTTCTTC. Its translation is CASSQDSVGGRNEQFF.

This chain connects TRBV29-1 to TRBJ2-3; 14 positions match TRBD2. The length of the CDR3 is 15 residues. The germline gives CDR1 SQVTM, CDR2 ANQGSEA. Trimming at V came to 1 base and at J to 6 bases, leaving 3 bases not matched to a gene. The CDR3 DNA follows: TGCAGCGTTGAAGTTGGGACTAGCGGGGGTGATACGCAGTATTTT. Translation gives CSVEVGTSGGDTQYF.

The genes are TRBV9 and TRBJ2-3; possibly TRBD2 for D (6 bases). V was clipped by 2 bases and J by 0 bases, with 10 bases between them. Germline CDR1 and CDR2: SGDLS and YYNGEE. The CDR3 extends over 15 amino acids. The CDR3 coding sequence is TGTGCCAGCAGCGTTAGCGGAATAAGCACAGATACGCAGTATTTT. This gives the protein CASSVSGISTDTQYF.

The chain links TRBV15 to TRBJ2-5, with TRBD2 identical over 10 bases. V lost 3 bases, J lost 5 bases, and 12 bases stayed unmatched. The CDR3 has 17 residues. Germline CDR1 is LNHNV and CDR2 is YYDKDF (reference sequence). CDR3 residues: CATSRAPSGGSGETQYF. In DNA form, the CDR3 reads TGTGCCACCAGCAGGGCTCCTAGCGGGGGCTCCGGTGAGACCCAGTACTTC.

The sample holds a few counts of this clone. The gene calls are TRBV28 and TRBJ2-7; 10 bases fit TRBD2. Germline V gene sequence: CDR1 MDHEN, CDR2 SYDVKM. V gave up 0 bases and J gave up 9 bases; unmatched junction bases: 8. The CDR3 runs 15 residues. CDR3 sequence: CASSLWASGSHGQYF. As DNA, the CDR3 is TGTGCCAGCAGTTTATGGGCTAGCGGGAGTCATGGGCAGTACTTC.

The rearrangement joins TRBV19 to TRBJ2-7, with D perhaps TRBD1 (6 bases). The germline V gene encodes CDR1 LNHDA and CDR2 SQIVND (reference sequence). The CDR3 has 15 amino acids. Trimming cost V 0 bases and J 2 bases, with 11 bases left between them. This CDR3 reads CASSIDGTLPYEQYF. CDR3 coding DNA: TGTGCCAGTAGTATAGACGGGACACTACCCTACGAGCAGTACTTC.